The 6 T cell receptor beta chains given below trace back to one sample, sequenced in a study of blood T cell repertoires in COVID-19. Sequencing was performed with immunoSEQ multiplex PCR; in TCRdb, only in-frame clones are kept and a portion is missing. The repertoire consists of around 100,000 clones, with about 83% occurring once and the leading ten covering about 13%. The sample consisted of peripheral blood. These receptors all come from a human donor in a cohort sampled during active COVID-19.

The chain carries TRBV6-5 and TRBJ2-1, with D unresolved. With 4 bases removed from V and 3 bases from J, the gap between germline ends came to 4 bases. The CDR3 runs to 12 residues. CDR1 is MNHEY and CDR2 is SVGAGI in the germline V gene. The chain's CDR3 is CASSSFYNEQFF. CDR3 nucleotide sequence: TGTGCCAGCAGTTCCTTCTACAATGAGCAGTTCTTC.

This chain joins TRBV11-2 and TRBJ2-1; D possibly corresponds to TRBD2 (5 bases). V lost 1 base, J lost 7 bases, and 11 bases lay in between. CDR1 is SGHAT and CDR2 is FQNNGV in the germline V gene. The CDR3 is 14 amino acids. CDR3 bases: TGTGCCAGCAGCTTAGTCGGGATACGAAATGAGCAGTTCTTC. Residues: CASSLVGIRNEQFF.

This sequence joins TRBV18 and TRBJ2-7; TRBD1 matches 9 bases. Germline V gene lookup returns CDR1 KGHSH and CDR2 LQKENI. J lost 7 bases, V lost 3 bases, and 10 bases had no gene match. The CDR3 contains 15 residues. CDR3 amino acids: CASSPSGTGSWEQYF. CDR3 nucleotides: TGTGCCAGCTCACCGTCCGGGACAGGGTCTTGGGAGCAGTACTTC. The whole variable domain, remainder taken from reference TRBV18 and TRBJ2-7, is NAGVMQNPRHLVRRRGQEARLRCSPMKGHSHVYWYRQLPEEGLKFMVYLQKENIIDESGMPKERFSAEFPKEGPSILRIQQVVRGDSAAYFCASSPSGTGSWEQYFGPGTRLTVT.

The V call is TRBV10-1, the J call TRBJ1-1; D gene uncertain. V was clipped by 6 bases and J by 2 bases, with 10 bases between them. This CDR3 contains 13 residues. The germline V gene encodes CDR1 WNHNN and CDR2 SYGVQD (reference sequence). CDR3 amino acids: CASSQYGNTEAFF. The CDR3 DNA reads TGCGCCAGCAGCCAATACGGTAACACTGAAGCTTTCTTT.

The V call is TRBV7-9, the J call TRBJ2-1, with 10 bases aligning to TRBD1. Per germline, CDR1 SEHNR and CDR2 FQNEAQ (reference sequence). This CDR3 spans 14 amino acids. V lost 4 bases, J lost 3 bases, and 0 bases stayed unmatched. CDR3 nucleotides: TGTGCCAGCAGCTGGGACAGGGGCTACAATGAGCAGTTCTTC. Amino acids: CASSWDRGYNEQFF.

This rearrangement joins TRBV18 to TRBJ2-3; 11 nucleotides line up with TRBD1. The CDR3 extends over 18 amino acids. Unmatched junction bases numbered 10, after V lost 1 base and J lost 4 bases. CDR1 and CDR2 (germline): KGHSH, LQKENI. The CDR3 loop reads CASSPLLPGQGVADTQYF. CDR3 DNA: TGTGCCAGCTCACCACTCCTCCCGGGACAGGGGGTCGCAGATACGCAGTATTTT.